The 19 T cell receptor beta chains below come from one sample, sequenced in a study of tissue T cells after allogeneic stem cell transplantation. The table came from immunoSEQ multiplex PCR; TCRdb's copy has only in-frame clones and leaves some out. The sample lists approximately 3,000 clones; about 50% were seen once. The time point is: mouse harvest day 14 after allogeneic transplant. The graft held 10^6 splenic CD5+ T cells and 10^7 T-cell-depleted bone marrow cells. The specimen was gut tissue. The receptor source for this set is a female BALB/c mouse given C57BL/6 T cells with graft-versus-host disease after an allogeneic hematopoietic cell transplant.

Concerning this clone itself: Gene names follow the mouse nomenclature. With the read ending 1 residue before the CDR3 end, the germline J gene is used to fill in that end. The V and J genes are TRBV26 and TRBJ2-2, with D hard to call. The CDR3 spans 14 residues. Germline values: CDR1 KGHPV, CDR2 FQNQEV (reference sequence). The V gene lost 4 bases and the J gene lost 1 base, with 7 bases spanning the gap. The CDR3: CASSPTLNTGQLYF. The part of the CDR3 DNA that was read is TGTGCCAGCAGTCCGACCCTAAACACCGGGCAGCTCTAC.

As to this clone: The genes and germline here are from mouse. The CDR3 loop reads CASGEGGDEQYF. The covered CDR3 bases are TGTGCCAGCGGTGAAGGGGGGGATGAACAGTAC. This chain links TRBV13-2 with TRBJ2-7, with D possibly matching TRBD2 (7 bases). Read data end 1 residue before the CDR3 end; the end is taken from the germline J gene. Germline V CDR1 and CDR2: NNHNN, SYGAGS (reference sequence). This CDR3 comprises 12 residues. The ends were cut back, 2 bases at V and 5 bases at J, with 8 bases in the middle.

A note on this clone: Mouse germline and gene names are used. The read is 1 residue too short to cover the CDR3 end, so that end is filled in from the germline J gene. The V call is TRBV22, the J call TRBJ1-1; TRBD1, the D gene given by the table, was not confirmed from the DNA. TRBV22 is a pseudogene locus. The CDR3 length is 14 residues. The sequenced part of the CDR3 DNA is TGTGCCAGCAGTTGTCGAGGAACAGACACAGAAGTCTTC. It specifies CASSCRGTDTEVF. The entire CDR3 protein is CASSCRGTDTEVFF.

The sample holds a few counts of this clone. The gene names here belong to mouse. The read ends 1 residue before the CDR3 terminus; that terminus is restored from the germline J gene. The chain joins TRBV23 to TRBJ2-7; the tabulated D call, TRBD1, remains unverified against the DNA. The CDR3 contains 14 residues. CDR1 KGHTA and CDR2 FQNQQP come from the germline V gene. The sequenced part of the CDR3 DNA is TGCTCCAGCAGTCAAGCGGGACACTCCTATGAACAGTAC. Amino acids: CSSSQAGHSYEQY. The whole CDR3 is CSSSQAGHSYEQYF.

Concerning this clone: The genes are named according to mouse. The CDR3 end is not reached by the read, which stops 1 residue before it; the germline J gene fills it in. The chain is built from TRBV23 and TRBJ2-5; TRBD1 is the table's D call, not checked against the DNA. CDR1 and CDR2 (germline): KGHTA, FQNQQP. The length of the CDR3 is 15 residues. The CDR3: CSSSHRDRGRDTQYF. The part of the CDR3 DNA that was read is TGCTCCAGCAGTCACCGGGACAGGGGGCGAGACACCCAGTAC.

A few counts support this clone. The germline and genes are mouse ones. The read gets to within 1 residue of the CDR3 end, and the germline J gene fills in the rest. The chain is built from TRBV3 and TRBJ1-3, with D possibly TRBD1 on 5 matching bases. CDR3 length: 14 amino acids. Trimming took 5 bases from V and 0 from J, leaving 8 bases between them. Germline-derived CDR1 and CDR2 are SNHLY and FYNGKV (reference sequence). The CDR3 is CASSQTVSGNTLYF. The DNA read from the CDR3 is TGTGCCAGCAGCCAGACAGTTTCTGGAAATACGCTCTAT.

In regard to this clone: Mouse names are used for the genes. The sequence runs out 1 residue before the end of the CDR3; the remainder is reconstructed from the germline J gene. The J gene is TRBJ2-5, the V gene TRBV23; TRBD2, the table's D call, lacks a check against the DNA. The CDR3 sequence is 15 residues long. Per the germline V gene, CDR1 is KGHTA and CDR2 is FQNQQP. CDR3 DNA (partial): TGCTCCAGCAGTCGACTGGGACGTAACCAAGACACCCAGTAC. Translated: CSSSRLGRNQDTQY. The full CDR3 reads CSSSRLGRNQDTQYF. The whole variable domain, remainder taken from reference TRBV23 and TRBJ2-5, is DAAVTQKPRYLIKMKGQEAEMKCIPEKGHTAVFWYQQKQSKELKFLIYFQNQQPLDQIDMVKERFSAVCPSSSLCSLGIRTCEAEDSALYLCSSSRLGRNQDTQYFGPGTRLLVL.

This clone was found a few times. Mouse germline and gene names are used. The read halts 1 residue ahead of the CDR3 end, with the missing end drawn from the germline J gene. The J gene is TRBJ2-4, the V gene TRBV13-2, with D perhaps given as TRBD1 or TRBD2 (5 bases each). Trimming stripped 9 bases from V and 6 bases from J, with 11 bases between. Germline CDR1 is NNHNN and CDR2 is SYGAGS (reference sequence). The CDR3 has 11 residues. The DNA read from the CDR3 is TGTGCCAACCGGGACGGGAACACCTTGTAC. It yields the protein CANRDGNTLY. The whole CDR3 region reads CANRDGNTLYF.

This clone was detected only once. Gene names and germline refer to mouse. The CDR3 end is not reached by the read, which stops 1 residue before it; the germline J gene fills it in. The rearrangement uses TRBV26 and TRBJ2-5; possibly TRBD2 for D (6 bases). The CDR3 runs 13 residues. V was pared by 4 bases and J by 5 bases, with 10 bases between. Germline-derived CDR1 and CDR2 are KGHPV and FQNQEV (reference sequence). CDR3 in amino acids: CASSPGGGDTQYF. The covered CDR3 bases are TGTGCCAGCAGTCCGGGGGGAGGAGACACCCAGTAC.

This clone was found a few times. The germline and genes are mouse ones. The read is 1 residue too short to cover the CDR3 end, so that end is filled in from the germline J gene. The chain combines TRBV3 with TRBJ2-7; 11 bases align to TRBD2. The CDR3 contains 15 residues. Losses at the gene ends were 1 base for V and 7 bases for J; bases not matched to a gene: 6. Per germline, CDR1 SNHLY and CDR2 FYNGKV (reference sequence). The CDR3 DNA, read in part, is TGTGCCAGCAGCTTAGGGACTGGGGGGACCTCGGAACAGTAC. Translated: CASSLGTGGTSEQY. The CDR3 as a whole reads CASSLGTGGTSEQYF.

In regard to this clone: The gene symbols are mouse symbols. From the germline J gene comes the end of the CDR3, since the read stops 1 residue before it. The rearrangement joins TRBV26 to TRBJ2-7, with D perhaps assigned TRBD1 or TRBD2 (5 bases each). The CDR3 contains 10 residues. Trimming removed 2 bases at V and 9 bases at J, with 5 bases between. Per the germline V gene, CDR1 is KGHPV and CDR2 is FQNQEV (reference sequence). The covered CDR3 bases are TGTGCCAGCAGTCTGGGGGGACAGTAC. It encodes CASSLGGQY. The entire CDR3 protein is CASSLGGQYF.

With regard to this clone: All gene names here are mouse names. The read gets to within 1 residue of the CDR3 end, and the germline J gene fills in the rest. The chain links TRBV26 to TRBJ2-5, with 7 bases matching TRBD1. The V gene's germline CDR1 is KGHPV and CDR2 FQNQEV (reference sequence). The CDR3 is 14 amino acids. Trimming removed 5 bases from V and 2 bases from J; junction bases left unmatched: 4. The CDR3 protein is CASSRQGTQDTQYF. CDR3 DNA, as far as it was read: TGTGCCAGCAGTAGACAGGGCACCCAAGACACCCAGTAC.

Comment on this clone: Mouse gene names apply. Read sequence stops 1 residue before the CDR3 end, and the germline J gene provides the missing end. The chain employs TRBV26 and TRBJ1-4; D might be TRBD1 (6 bases). Germline CDR1 and CDR2: KGHPV and FQNQEV (reference sequence). CDR3 length: 14 amino acids. V shed 6 bases and J shed 0 bases, with 8 bases lying between them. The part of the CDR3 DNA that was read is TGTGCCAGCAGGGGACACCTTTCCAACGAAAGATTATTT. Protein sequence: CASRGHLSNERLF. The full-length CDR3 reads as CASRGHLSNERLFF.

This clone came up a few times. Gene names and germline refer to mouse. Sequencing ends 1 residue short of the CDR3 end; the germline J gene provides the rest. The chain couples TRBV26 to TRBJ1-6; perhaps TRBD1 as D (5 bases). TRBJ1-6 is assigned to the ORF class and has an uncertain function. This CDR3 comprises 15 residues. The germline V gene has CDR1 KGHPV and CDR2 FQNQEV (reference sequence). Trimming took off 6 bases at V and 0 bases at J, with 9 bases between the two ends. The CDR3 protein is CASSPDSSYNSPLYF. CDR3 bases read: TGTGCCAGCAGCCCCGACAGTTCCTATAATTCGCCCCTCTAC.

The sample holds a few counts of this clone. The genes are named according to mouse. The CDR3 extends 1 residue past the end of the read, so its final part is completed from the germline J gene. The rearrangement joins TRBV3 to TRBJ1-2; 10 nucleotides match TRBD1. The CDR3 consists of 14 residues. Germline CDR1 and CDR2: SNHLY and FYNGKV (reference sequence). V was clipped by 6 bases and J by 4 bases; unmatched bases: 5. The CDR3 bases that were read are TGTGCCAGCAGTCGGGACAGGGGTTCCTCCGACTACACC. Its translation is CASSRDRGSSDYT. The whole CDR3 region reads CASSRDRGSSDYTF.

Comments on this clone: These gene names are mouse names. The read terminates 1 residue before the CDR3 end, so the remaining end is supplied by the germline J gene. The chain uses TRBV1 and TRBJ2-4; TRBD2 matches at 9 bases. The CDR3 runs to 15 residues. After removal of 0 bases from V and 5 bases from J, the junction contained 3 bases not matched to a gene. Germline CDR1 reads NSQYPW; CDR2 reads LRSPGD (reference sequence). The DNA read from the CDR3 is TGCACCTGCAGTGCAGATCTGGACTGGGGAAACACCTTGTAC. Translating it yields CTCSADLDWGNTLY. The whole CDR3 region reads CTCSADLDWGNTLYF.

With respect to this clone: Gene and germline names: mouse. The DNA ends 1 residue before the CDR3 does, and the rest of the CDR3 is filled in from the germline J gene. The rearrangement joins TRBV23 to TRBJ1-6; the D call of TRBD1 is as the table states it, not checked on the DNA. TRBJ1-6 is reported as an ORF; its role is uncertain. CDR1 and CDR2 (germline): KGHTA, FQNQQP. The CDR3 loop spans 13 amino acids. The sequenced CDR3 bases are TGCTCCAGCAGTCAAGACAGGGGTAGACCCCTCTAC. Translated: CSSSQDRGRPLY. The complete CDR3 sequence is CSSSQDRGRPLYF.

Points on this clone: The gene names given are mouse names. The CDR3 end is not reached by the read, which stops 1 residue before it; the germline J gene fills it in. This sequence joins TRBV26 and TRBJ1-1; D unresolved. V lost 2 bases and J lost 1, with 5 bases in between. Germline V lookup: CDR1 KGHPV, CDR2 FQNQEV (reference sequence). This CDR3 spans 13 amino acids. CDR3: CASSLMRNTEVFF. Incomplete CDR3 DNA: TGTGCCAGCAGTCTGATGAGGAACACAGAAGTCTTC.

This clone appeared a single time. Germline and genes: mouse. The CDR3 extends 1 residue past the end of the read, so its final part is completed from the germline J gene. V and J are TRBV19 and TRBJ2-5; D possibly corresponds to TRBD1 (6 bases). V was trimmed by 5 bases and J by 2 bases, leaving 9 bases between them. CDR1 is FNHDT and CDR2 is SITEND in the germline V gene (reference sequence). This CDR3 spans 13 amino acids. CDR3 residues: CASRRGFQDTQYF. The CDR3 DNA, read in part, is TGTGCCAGCAGAAGGGGGTTCCAAGACACCCAGTAC.